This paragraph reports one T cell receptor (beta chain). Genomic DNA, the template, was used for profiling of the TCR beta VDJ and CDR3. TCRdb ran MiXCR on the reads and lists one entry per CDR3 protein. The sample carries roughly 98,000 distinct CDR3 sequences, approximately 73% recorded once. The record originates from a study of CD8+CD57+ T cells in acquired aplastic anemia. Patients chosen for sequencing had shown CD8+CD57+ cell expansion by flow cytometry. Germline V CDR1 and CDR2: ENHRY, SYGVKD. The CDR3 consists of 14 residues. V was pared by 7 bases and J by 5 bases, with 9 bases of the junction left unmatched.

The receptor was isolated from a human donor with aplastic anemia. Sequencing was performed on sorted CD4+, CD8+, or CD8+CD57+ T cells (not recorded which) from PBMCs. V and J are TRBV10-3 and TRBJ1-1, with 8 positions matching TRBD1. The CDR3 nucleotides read TGTGCCATCACTTTCGGACAGGGAGGTACTGAAGCTTTCTTT. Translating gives CAITFGQGGTEAFF.